Below are 16 T cell receptor beta chains sequenced from a single sample in a study of PD-1 blockade in classical Hodgkin lymphoma. Described time point: cycle 4 day 1 (C4D1), after more than five weeks of nivolumab. After autologous stem cell transplantation all patients relapsed, and prior brentuximab vedotin exposure differed between cohorts. Libraries were prepared by immunoSEQ multiplex PCR; TCRdb keeps only in-frame clonotypes and omits some of them. The sample carries approximately 61,000 clones, around nine tenths recorded once. The sequences come from peripheral blood mononuclear cells (PBMCs), collected before the fourth cycle of nivolumab. The receptor source for this set is a human donor with classical Hodgkin lymphoma.

The V call is TRBV5-1, the J call TRBJ2-7; no clear D gene. Trimming pared 4 bases from V and 3 bases from J, leaving 5 bases between. The CDR3 is 11 amino acids. The germline V gene has CDR1 SGHRS and CDR2 YFSETQ. The CDR3 protein is CASSHYYEQYF. CDR3 DNA: TGCGCCAGCAGCCACTACTACGAGCAGTACTTC.

This clone occurred a few times. V and J are TRBV28 and TRBJ2-1; a possible D gene is TRBD1 (6 bases). The germline V and J ends were trimmed by 7 bases and 9 bases, with 19 bases remaining between them. The CDR3 extends over 14 amino acids. Germline lookup yields CDR1 MDHEN and CDR2 SYDVKM. The CDR3 DNA reads TGTGCCAGCATAACGGGGACAATACCGCGTGAGCAGTTCTTC. This gives the protein CASITGTIPREQFF. Together with reference TRBV28 and TRBJ2-1, the CDR3 gives the full variable domain: DVKVTQSSRYLVKRTGEKVFLECVQDMDHENMFWYRQDPGLGLRLIYFSYDVKMKEKGDIPEGYSVSREKKERFSLILESASTNQTSMYLCASITGTIPREQFFGPGTRLTVL.

The genes are TRBV5-1 and TRBJ2-7, with 7 positions matching TRBD1. Germline V gene sequence: CDR1 SGHRS, CDR2 YFSETQ. Trimming removed 4 bases from V and 5 bases from J; junction bases left unmatched: 9. This CDR3 comprises 14 residues. DNA of the CDR3: TGCGCCAGCAGCCCCCCGACAGGGATCGACGAGCAGTACTTC. This encodes CASSPPTGIDEQYF.

V and J are TRBV21-1 and TRBJ1-1; TRBD1 reflects the table's D call only, with no check against the DNA. TRBV21-1 is a listed pseudogene. The CDR3 is made up of 13 amino acids. CDR3 nucleotide sequence: TGTGCCAGGGACAGGGGTACGAACACTGAAGCTTTCTTT. Protein product: CARDRGTNTEAFF.

The chain joins TRBV14 to TRBJ2-1, with D possibly TRBD2 on 5 matching bases. V lost 2 bases to trimming and J lost 10 bases, with 15 bases between them. The CDR3 spans 14 residues. Germline V gene data show CDR1 as SGHDN and CDR2 as FVKESK. The DNA of the CDR3 is TGTGCCAGCAGCCAACCCCTGAGGGCAAGAGAGCAGTTCTTC. This encodes CASSQPLRAREQFF.

This chain joins TRBV6-5 and TRBJ1-1, with 8 bases that match TRBD1. V gave up 6 bases and J gave up 2 bases; unmatched junction bases: 5. CDR3 length: 14 residues. CDR1 and CDR2 (germline): MNHEY, SVGAGI. The CDR3, as DNA: TGTGCCAGCAGAACCTCAGGGGGCAACACTGAAGCTTTCTTT. This sequence encodes CASRTSGGNTEAFF.

V usage is TRBV5-1 and J usage is TRBJ2-4, with D unclear. Trimming stripped 0 bases from V and 7 bases from J, with 8 bases between. Germline loops: CDR1 SGHRS, CDR2 YFSETQ. The CDR3 consists of 13 residues. The CDR3 bases are TGCGCCAGCAGCTTGGGGGGTGAGAACATTCAGTACTTC. Encoded protein: CASSLGGENIQYF.

V is TRBV6-6 and J is TRBJ1-5; D ambiguous. This CDR3 spans 15 amino acids. The ends were cut back, 6 bases at V and 3 bases at J, with 15 bases in the middle. Looked up from germline, CDR1 is MNHNY and CDR2 is SVGAGI (reference sequence). Written as DNA, the CDR3 is TGTGCCAGCAGGATTTCGGACGGATCCAATCAGCCCCAGCATTTT. Its translation is CASRISDGSNQPQHF.

The sample holds a few counts of this clone. This chain connects TRBV19 to TRBJ1-2; 8 bases fit TRBD1. The CDR3 extends over 14 amino acids. The V gene's germline CDR1 is LNHDA and CDR2 SQIVND (reference sequence). Trimming took 5 bases from V and 8 from J; bases not matched to a gene: 10. CDR3: CASSSTDRVGGYTF. The CDR3 nucleotides are TGTGCCAGTAGTTCCACGGACAGGGTGGGAGGCTACACCTTC.

This sequence joins TRBV25-1 and TRBJ2-7, with D possibly being TRBD1 (6 bases). The V gene lost 6 bases and the J gene lost 2 bases, with 14 bases spanning the gap. The CDR3 is 14 amino acids. CDR1 is MGHDK, CDR2 SYGVNS, per germline. The CDR3 nucleotides read TGTGCCAGCAGAGCACAGGGTCGGACCTACGAGCAGTACTTC. Its protein product is CASRAQGRTYEQYF.

The gene calls are TRBV5-4 and TRBJ2-7; D unclear. The germline CDR1 and CDR2 sequences are SGHNT and YYREEE (reference sequence). V lost 2 bases to trimming and J lost 5 bases, with 5 bases between them. This CDR3 spans 11 amino acids. The chain's CDR3 is CASSFSNEQYF. As DNA, the CDR3 is TGTGCCAGCAGCTTCTCAAACGAGCAGTACTTC.

This chain uses TRBV5-5 with TRBJ1-2; TRBD1 matches 10 bases. The V and J ends lost 4 bases and 5 bases, in that order; junction bases with no gene match: 11. The CDR3 loop spans 16 amino acids. Per germline, CDR1 SGHKS and CDR2 YYEKEE (reference sequence). CDR3 loop: CASSPSRQGAIYGYTF. The DNA of the CDR3 is TGTGCCAGCAGCCCTTCGAGACAGGGGGCGATATATGGCTACACCTTC.

This chain uses TRBV15 with TRBJ2-7; 15 nucleotides agree with TRBD2. The CDR3 is 17 amino acids. Germline CDR1 reads LNHNV; CDR2 reads YYDKDF (reference sequence). The V and J ends lost 0 bases and 1 base, in that order; junction bases with no gene match: 1. The CDR3 loop reads CATSREGLAGGSYEQYF. CDR3 bases: TGTGCCACCAGCAGAGAGGGACTAGCGGGGGGTTCCTACGAGCAGTACTTC.

The chain has TRBV19 and TRBJ1-1, with 8 positions matching TRBD1. The CDR3 loop spans 15 amino acids. With 0 bases clipped from V and 8 bases from J, the junction kept 8 bases outside the gene matches. Germline V gene sequence: CDR1 LNHDA, CDR2 SQIVND (reference sequence). The CDR3 loop is CASSIETGAPPEAFF. DNA for the CDR3: TGTGCCAGTAGTATAGAGACAGGGGCCCCACCGGAAGCTTTCTTT.

This chain uses TRBV6-6 with TRBJ2-2; D may be TRBD1 or TRBD2 (5 bases each). The V end was cut by 6 bases, the J end by 1 base, with 12 bases between. CDR3 length: 15 residues. Germline CDR1 is MNHNY and CDR2 is SVGAGI (reference sequence). The DNA for the CDR3 is TGTGCCAGCAGGGCCGGGACGGAGAACACCGGGGAGCTGTTTTTT. Translated, it gives CASRAGTENTGELFF.

J is TRBJ2-2 and V is TRBV2; possibly TRBD1 or TRBD2 for D (6 bases each). The CDR3 sequence is 16 residues long. Germline-derived CDR1 and CDR2 are SNHLY and FYNNEI. The V gene lost 3 bases and the J gene lost 4 bases, with 15 bases spanning the gap. The DNA of the CDR3 is TGTGCCAGCAGTGAGAGGGGGGTCGGGGCCACCGGGGAGCTGTTTTTT. It yields the protein CASSERGVGATGELFF.